This TCR beta chain was retrieved from a study of memory CD4+ T cells and cytomegalovirus serostatus. Whole-study context: This sample comes from healthy Belgian adults, eight to ten CMV seropositive, around 26 seronegative. Findings and limits, study-wide: Of roughly 180 reported CMV TCRbeta sequences, 60 to 85 were found in memory CD4+ repertoires.

Germline V gene lookup returns CDR1 MNHEY and CDR2 SVGAGI. V was shortened by 7 bases and J by 4 bases, with 11 bases between the two germline ends. The CDR3 has 13 amino acids. This table comes from immunoSEQ multiplex PCR, and its TCRdb copy is limited to in-frame clones, with some not included. Of tens of thousands of clones detected, about 70% appear once; the ten largest clones hold around 2.5%. Note on this clone: Its matching antigen is unknown.

Single viable CD3+CD4+CD8-CD45RO+ cells were sorted as the memory CD4+ T cells. CD4+ T cells were isolated by positive magnetic selection. The chain uses TRBV6-5 and TRBJ2-1; the D call may be TRBD1 or TRBD2 (5 bases each). The material sequenced was memory CD4+ T cells from blood. This TCR was sampled from an adult in good health and CMV-seropositive. The CDR3 region has the DNA TGTGCCAGCAAGAGGGACCCTTACAATGAGCAGTTCTTC. Encoded protein: CASKRDPYNEQFF.